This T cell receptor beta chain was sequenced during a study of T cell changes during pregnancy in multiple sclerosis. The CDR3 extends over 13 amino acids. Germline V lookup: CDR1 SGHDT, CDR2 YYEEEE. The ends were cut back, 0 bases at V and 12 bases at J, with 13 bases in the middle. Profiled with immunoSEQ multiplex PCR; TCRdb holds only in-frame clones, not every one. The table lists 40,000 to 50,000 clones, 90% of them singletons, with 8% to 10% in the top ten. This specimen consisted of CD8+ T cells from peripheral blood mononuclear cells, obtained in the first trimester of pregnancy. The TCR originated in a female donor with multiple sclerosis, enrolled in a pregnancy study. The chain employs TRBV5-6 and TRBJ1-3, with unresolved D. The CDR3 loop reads CASSLGLGSIIYF. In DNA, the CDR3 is TGTGCCAGCAGCTTGGGTCTAGGATCTATCATATATTTT.